This T cell receptor (beta chain) was profiled in a study of T cell responses to AZD1222 COVID-19 vaccine. Clones were read by immunoSEQ multiplex PCR, and TCRdb kept only the in-frame ones, dropping some. This table holds about 99,000 clones, 87% found once. CDR1 and CDR2 (germline): LNHDA, SQIVND (reference sequence). The CDR3 extends over 14 amino acids. V was cut by 3 bases and J by 4 bases, with 12 bases left in between. The genes are TRBV19 and TRBJ1-2; D remains ambiguous. This material consisted of peripheral blood, taken on day 0 of AZD1222 vaccination. The sequence derives from an adult in good health. As DNA, the CDR3 is TGTGCCAGTAGTATCCAAGCAGGCGGCTATGGCTACACCTTC. It is translated as CASSIQAGGYGYTF.